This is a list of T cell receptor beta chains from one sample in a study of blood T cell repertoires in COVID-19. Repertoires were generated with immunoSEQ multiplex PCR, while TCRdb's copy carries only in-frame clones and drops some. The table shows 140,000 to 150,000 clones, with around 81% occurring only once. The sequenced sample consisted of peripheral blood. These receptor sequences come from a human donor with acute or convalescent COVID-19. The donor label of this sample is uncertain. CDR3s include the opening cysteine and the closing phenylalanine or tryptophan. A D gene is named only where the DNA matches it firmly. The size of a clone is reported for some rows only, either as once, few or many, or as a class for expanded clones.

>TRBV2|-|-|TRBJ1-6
CASSEARVAYNSPLHF
TGTGCCAGCAGTGAAGCCCGGGTTGCCTATAATTCACCCCTCCACTTT
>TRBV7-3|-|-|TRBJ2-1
CASSQSPSGLLNEQFF
TGTGCCAGCAGCCAGAGCCCCAGCGGCCTGTTAAATGAGCAGTTCTTC
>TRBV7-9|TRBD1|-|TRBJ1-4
CASSLGGGEEKLFF
TGTGCCAGCAGCTTAGGAGGGGGCGAAGAAAAACTGTTTTTT
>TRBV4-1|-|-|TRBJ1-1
CASSHTLQGGTEAFF
TGCGCCAGCAGCCACACTCTACAGGGCGGCACTGAAGCTTTCTTT
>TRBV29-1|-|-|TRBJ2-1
CSVEDEGGGSEQFF
TGCAGCGTTGAGGATGAGGGTGGTGGGAGTGAGCAGTTCTTC
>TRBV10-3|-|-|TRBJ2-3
CATSLGTDTQYF
TGTGCCACCTCACTAGGCACAGATACGCAGTATTTT
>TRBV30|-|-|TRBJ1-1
CAWSGGGFLEAFF
TGTGCCTGGAGCGGAGGAGGTTTTCTCGAAGCTTTCTTT
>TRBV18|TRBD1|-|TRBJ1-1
CASSPGQGQMNTEAFF
TGTGCCAGCTCACCGGGACAGGGCCAAATGAACACTGAAGCTTTCTTT
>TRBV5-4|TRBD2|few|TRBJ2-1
CASSFKLAGGYSYNEQFF
TGTGCCAGCAGCTTTAAACTAGCGGGGGGCTACTCCTACAATGAGCAGTTCTTC
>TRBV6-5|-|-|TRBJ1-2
CASILALSTNYGYTF
TGTGCCAGCATATTAGCCCTCAGTACTAACTATGGCTACACCTTC
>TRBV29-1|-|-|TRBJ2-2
CSGGTGTGELFF
TGCAGCGGGGGCACGGGGACCGGGGAGCTGTTTTTT
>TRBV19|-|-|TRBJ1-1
CASSAIQGLNTEAFF
TGTGCCAGTAGCGCGATACAGGGTTTGAACACTGAAGCTTTCTTT
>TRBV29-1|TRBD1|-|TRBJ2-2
CSASGQGARGTGELFF
TGCAGCGCCTCCGGACAGGGGGCGCGGGGCACCGGGGAGCTGTTTTTT
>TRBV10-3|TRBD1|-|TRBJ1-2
CAIQTGGDYGYTF
TGTGCCATCCAGACAGGGGGCGACTATGGCTACACCTTC
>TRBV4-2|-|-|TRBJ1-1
CASRDNKGHRNTEAFF
TGTGCCAGCAGAGACAATAAAGGACACCGAAACACTGAAGCTTTCTTT
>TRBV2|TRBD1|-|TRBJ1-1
CASSEKGQGMNTEAFF
TGTGCCAGCAGTGAGAAAGGACAGGGCATGAACACTGAAGCTTTCTTT
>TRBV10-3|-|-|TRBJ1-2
CAISEREGRDGYGYTF
TGTGCCATCAGTGAAAGGGAGGGAAGGGATGGATATGGCTACACCTTC
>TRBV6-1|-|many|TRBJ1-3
CASSEVGLGAGNTIYF
TGTGCCAGCAGTGAAGTGGGCCTGGGGGCAGGAAACACCATATATTTT
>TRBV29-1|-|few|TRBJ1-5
CSVEVDSDSNQPQHF
TGCAGCGTTGAGGTGGACAGCGATAGCAATCAGCCCCAGCATTTT
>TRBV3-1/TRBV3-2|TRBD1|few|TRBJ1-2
CASSQDLRGRAGYTF
TGTGCCAGCAGCCAAGATTTGAGGGGGCGAGCTGGCTACACCTTC
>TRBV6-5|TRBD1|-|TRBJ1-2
CASSPGQGYYGYTF
TGTGCCAGCAGTCCTGGACAGGGTTACTATGGCTACACCTTC
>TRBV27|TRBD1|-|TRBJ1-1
CASSSGGSGTEAFF
TGTGCCAGCAGCTCAGGGGGATCAGGAACTGAAGCTTTCTTT
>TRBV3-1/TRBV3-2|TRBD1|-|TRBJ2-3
CASSQEGTATDTQYF
TGTGCCAGCAGCCAAGAGGGGACAGCCACAGATACGCAGTATTTT
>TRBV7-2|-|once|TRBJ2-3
CASSLAGGVDTQYF
TGTGCCAGCAGCTTAGCGGGGGGAGTAGATACGCAGTATTTT
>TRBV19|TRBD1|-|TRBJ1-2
CASSISRQGRYGYTF
TGTGCCAGTAGTATATCGCGACAGGGTCGCTATGGCTACACCTTC
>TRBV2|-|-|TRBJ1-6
CASSEGPLSPLHF
TGTGCCAGCAGTGAGGGCCCTCTCTCACCCCTCCACTTT
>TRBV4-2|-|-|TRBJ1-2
CASSQDLGLYTNQFF
TGTGCCAGCAGCCAAGATCTCGGATTATACACTAACCAATTCTTC
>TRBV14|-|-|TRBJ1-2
CASSQDMGAGYGYTF
TGTGCCAGCAGCCAAGACATGGGGGCGGGCTATGGCTACACCTTC
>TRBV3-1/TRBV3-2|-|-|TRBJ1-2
CASSEAGNYGYTF
TGTGCCAGCAGCGAAGCGGGTAACTATGGCTACACCTTC
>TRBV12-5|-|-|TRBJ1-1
CASGLALSGALAFEAFF
TGTGCTAGTGGTTTGGCACTATCAGGGGCTCTCGCCTTTGAAGCTTTCTTT
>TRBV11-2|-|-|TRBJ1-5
CASSQGTGNQPQHF
TGTGCCAGCAGCCAGGGAACGGGCAATCAGCCCCAGCATTTT
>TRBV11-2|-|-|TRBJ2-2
CASSPSGVGDIDTGELFF
TGTGCCAGCAGTCCTTCTGGGGTGGGAGACATTGACACCGGGGAGCTGTTTTTT
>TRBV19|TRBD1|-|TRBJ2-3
CASTLGGNPDTQYF
TGTGCCAGTACTCTAGGGGGCAACCCAGATACGCAGTATTTT
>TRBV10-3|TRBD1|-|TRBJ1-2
CAISVGQGPNYGYTF
TGTGCCATCAGTGTAGGACAGGGGCCTAACTATGGCTACACCTTC
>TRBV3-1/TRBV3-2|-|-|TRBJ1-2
CATGTLGMGHGYTF
TGTGCCACTGGGACATTAGGGATGGGGCATGGCTACACCTTC
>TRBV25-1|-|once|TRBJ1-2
CASSGPGTSQPYYGYTF
TGTGCCAGCAGTGGTCCCGGGACATCTCAACCCTACTATGGCTACACCTTC
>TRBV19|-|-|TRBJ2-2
CASSYTNTGELFF
TGTGCCAGTAGTTACACGAACACCGGGGAGCTGTTTTTT
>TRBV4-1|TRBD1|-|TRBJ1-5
CASSQEITGVYSNQPQHF
TGCGCCAGCAGCCAAGAGATTACAGGGGTTTATAGCAATCAGCCCCAGCATTTT
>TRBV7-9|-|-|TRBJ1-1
CASSLSSAGMTEAFF
TGTGCCAGCAGCTTATCGTCGGCGGGGATGACTGAAGCTTTCTTT
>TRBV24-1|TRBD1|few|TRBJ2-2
CATSESGQGRNGELFF
TGTGCCACCAGTGAATCAGGACAGGGTAGGAACGGGGAGCTGTTTTTT
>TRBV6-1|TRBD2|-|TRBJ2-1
CASSEERGTRGSNEQFF
TGTGCCAGCAGTGAAGAAAGAGGGACTAGGGGAAGTAATGAGCAGTTCTTC
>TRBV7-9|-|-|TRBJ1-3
CASSLGRGADTIYF
TGTGCCAGCAGCTTAGGAAGGGGCGCGGACACCATATATTTT
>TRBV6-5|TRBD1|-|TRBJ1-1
CASSPPGQGPEAFF
TGTGCCAGCAGTCCTCCGGGACAGGGACCTGAAGCTTTCTTT
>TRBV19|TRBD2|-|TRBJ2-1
CASSMGTSVYNEQFF
TGTGCCAGTAGTATGGGGACTAGCGTGTACAATGAGCAGTTCTTC
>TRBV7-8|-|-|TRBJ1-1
CASSLAHGRNTEAFF
TGTGCCAGCAGCTTAGCGCACGGGAGAAACACTGAAGCTTTCTTT
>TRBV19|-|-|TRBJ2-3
CASSIDPPAATGDTQYF
TGTGCCAGTAGTATAGATCCACCCGCGGCGACGGGAGATACGCAGTATTTT
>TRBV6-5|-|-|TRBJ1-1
CASRQGTEAFF
TGTGCCAGCAGACAGGGTACTGAAGCTTTCTTT
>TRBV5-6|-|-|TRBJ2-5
CASSSAGFKGETQYF
TGTGCCAGCAGCTCAGCGGGTTTTAAGGGGGAGACCCAGTACTTC
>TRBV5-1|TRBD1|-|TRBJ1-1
CASSLRGRDTEAFF
TGCGCCAGCAGCTTGAGGGGGCGCGACACTGAAGCTTTCTTT